This T cell receptor beta chain was observed in a study of vaccination effects on CD4 cells after COVID-19. Findings of the study overall: The vaccine-induced clones of healthy vaccinees included only 1 of 255 that cross-reacted with common cold coronaviruses. Infection- and vaccine-induced clones contracted markedly late after vaccination.

Antigen-specific CD4+ T cell clonotypes were called by their expansion after viral peptide-pool culture in ViraFEST. On day 10 of culture, CD4+ T cells were separated out. All participants had two doses of either the BNT162b2 or mRNA-1273 vaccine. Over 1.5 million PBMC per well were cultured with 8.5 to 10 IU/ml IL-2 and about 10 ug/ml peptides. Half the medium was replaced with IL-2 medium on days 3 and 7. Trimming stripped 6 bases from V and 0 bases from J, with 12 bases between. Per germline, CDR1 LGHDT and CDR2 YNNKEL (reference sequence). CDR3 length equals 15 residues. Only one count was recorded for this clone. Its target is not known. Libraries were prepared by immunoSEQ multiplex PCR; TCRdb keeps only in-frame clonotypes and omits some of them. Of some 23,000 clones listed, approximately 76% were seen once; the top ten hold 7% to 10%.

This receptor was taken from a human donor who received a COVID-19 vaccine. J is TRBJ2-1 and V is TRBV3-1 (or the pseudogene TRBV3-2); D may be TRBD1 (5 bases). This sample comprised CD4+ T cells from PBMCs cultured with HCoV-229E spike peptides, obtained after COVID-19 vaccination. CDR3 protein: CASSLTDSSYNEQFF. The CDR3 DNA reads TGTGCCAGCAGTTTGACAGATAGCTCCTACAATGAGCAGTTCTTC.